Each of the 14 T cell receptor beta chains below was sequenced from the same sample in a study of blood T cell repertoires in COVID-19. The repertoire was sequenced with immunoSEQ multiplex PCR; TCRdb's copy has only in-frame clones and lacks some. This table holds 40,000 to 55,000 clones, around 83% found once. Sequenced sample: peripheral blood. Receptor source: a human donor in a cohort sampled during active COVID-19.

This sequence joins TRBV6-1 and TRBJ1-6; 9 nucleotides agree with TRBD1. Germline V gene data show CDR1 as MNHNS and CDR2 as SASEGT. V was pared by 3 bases and J by 10 bases, with 7 bases of the junction left unmatched. This CDR3 has 15 amino acids. CDR3 nucleotides: TGTGCCAGCAGTGAGTGGGGACAGGGTGCATCACCCCTCCACTTT. Protein: CASSEWGQGASPLHF.

V and J are TRBV19 and TRBJ1-4, with TRBD1 identical over 8 bases. The CDR3 length is 15 residues. CDR1 LNHDA and CDR2 SQIVND come from the germline V gene (reference sequence). V lost 5 bases and J lost 3; bases outside the gene matches: 5. CDR3 DNA sequence: TGTGCCAGTAGTCGGACAGGGACGGCTAATGAAAAACTGTTTTTT. Protein sequence: CASSRTGTANEKLFF.

The chain recombines TRBV19 with TRBJ1-5; no reliable D call. Germline assignment: CDR1 LNHDA and CDR2 SQIVND (reference sequence). The V and J ends lost 3 bases and 3 bases respectively, with 12 bases between them. This CDR3 is built from 15 residues. CDR3 coding DNA: TGTGCCAGTAGTATCTGGGCTCCTCTCAATCAGCCCCAGCATTTT. As protein: CASSIWAPLNQPQHF.

This CDR3 is CANGAGVGYTF. Here the CDR3 DNA reads TGTGCCAACGGGGCAGGGGTCGGCTACACCTTC. The chain uses TRBV10-3 and TRBJ1-2; D might be TRBD1 (6 bases). The germline V and J ends were trimmed by 10 bases and 8 bases, with 14 bases remaining between them. Germline loops: CDR1 ENHRY, CDR2 SYGVKD. The CDR3 is 11 amino acids.

J is TRBJ1-5 and V is TRBV6-6, with unresolved D. The germline CDR1 and CDR2 sequences are MNHNY and SVGAGI (reference sequence). This CDR3 is 14 amino acids long. Trimming left V 5 bases short and J 2 bases short, with 10 bases between. CDR3 coding DNA: TGTGCCAGCAGTCCGCGTCAGGGCAATCAGCCCCAGCATTTT. This encodes CASSPRQGNQPQHF.

This sequence joins TRBV2 and TRBJ2-7; TRBD1 matches at 11 bases. The CDR3 has 17 amino acids. Germline CDR1 is SNHLY and CDR2 is FYNNEI. V was pared by 6 bases and J by 4 bases, with 14 bases of the junction left unmatched. The CDR3 spells CASRRDPLGTGGYEQYF. DNA for the CDR3: TGTGCCAGCAGAAGAGATCCCCTCGGGACAGGGGGGTACGAGCAGTACTTC.

The genes are TRBV7-8 and TRBJ2-7; 8 nucleotides line up with TRBD2. The CDR3 totals 16 residues. Germline V gene data show CDR1 as SGHVS and CDR2 as FQNEAQ. V trimming: 2 bases; J trimming: 0 bases; junction bases outside the gene matches: 6. This CDR3 reads CASSLQPAGASYEQYF. Here the CDR3 DNA reads TGTGCCAGCAGCTTACAGCCAGCGGGGGCCTCCTACGAGCAGTACTTC.

Concerning this clone: Other DNA sequences within the sample encode an identical CDR3. This chain uses TRBV7-9 with TRBJ1-6; D perhaps matches TRBD1 (6 bases). This CDR3 spans 14 amino acids. The germline gives CDR1 SEHNR, CDR2 FQNEAQ (reference sequence). The V gene lost 1 base and the J gene lost 8 bases, with 9 bases spanning the gap. The chain's CDR3 is CASSLGGGHSPLHF. The DNA for the CDR3 is TGTGCCAGCAGCTTAGGAGGGGGACATTCACCCCTCCACTTT. Full variable domain (missing parts from reference TRBV7-9 and TRBJ1-6): DTGVSQNPRHKITKRGQNVTFRCDPISEHNRLYWYRQTLGQGPEFLTYFQNEAQLEKSRLLSDRFSAERPKGSFSTLEIQRTEQGDSAMYLCASSLGGGHSPLHFGNGTRLTVT.

This clone was seen once. The chain carries TRBV2 and TRBJ1-6; TRBD1 might be the D (5 bases). Deletions cut 6 bases from V and 7 bases from J, with 16 bases between. The germline gives CDR1 SNHLY, CDR2 FYNNEI. CDR3 size: 15 residues. The CDR3 DNA is TGTGCCAGCAGGGTCCCCCAGGGCAGGAATTCACCCCTCCACTTT. Its protein product is CASRVPQGRNSPLHF.

V usage is TRBV9 and J usage is TRBJ2-2, with D hard to call. The V end lost 4 bases, the J end lost 3 bases, and 4 bases lay between the germline ends. The CDR3 is 12 amino acids. Germline V gene lookup returns CDR1 SGDLS and CDR2 YYNGEE. Here the CDR3 DNA reads TGTGCCAGCAGCTCATACACCGGGGAGCTGTTTTTT. It specifies CASSSYTGELFF.

The V and J genes are TRBV6-6 and TRBJ1-3, with 11 bases fitting TRBD1. The V gene end was trimmed by 2 bases and the J gene end by 2 bases; junction bases not matched to a gene: 2. From germline, CDR1 is MNHNY and CDR2 SVGAGI (reference sequence). The CDR3 runs to 16 residues. CDR3 amino acids: CASSYGQGAAGNTIYF. CDR3 nucleotides: TGTGCCAGCAGTTACGGACAGGGGGCGGCTGGAAACACCATATATTTT.

The J gene is TRBJ1-2, the V gene TRBV20-1; the match to TRBD1 covers 10 bases. The V segment lost 6 bases and the J segment 7 bases; nucleotides outside the gene matches: 2. Germline lookup yields CDR1 DFQATT and CDR2 SNEGSKA (reference sequence). This CDR3 has 11 residues. CDR3: CSAGQGVGYTF. The CDR3, as DNA: TGCAGTGCCGGACAGGGGGTTGGCTACACCTTC.

The chain links TRBV6-4 to TRBJ2-6, with D tentatively TRBD1 (5 bases). The length of the CDR3 is 17 residues. From germline, CDR1 is MRHNA and CDR2 SNTAGT. V was cut by 3 bases and J by 0 bases, with 12 bases left in between. CDR3 DNA: TGTGCCAGCAGTGAGGGCGTAGGGGACTCTGGGGCCAACGTCCTGACTTTC. This encodes CASSEGVGDSGANVLTF.

The V gene is TRBV18, the J gene TRBJ2-6; D unclear. Trimming removed 1 base at V and 0 bases at J, with 4 bases between. Germline V gives CDR1 KGHSH, CDR2 LQKENI. The CDR3 extends over 15 amino acids. CDR3 in DNA: TGTGCCAGCTCACCACTCAGCTCTGGGGCCAACGTCCTGACTTTC. Encoded protein: CASSPLSSGANVLTF. Combining the CDR3 with reference TRBV18 and TRBJ2-6 gives the whole variable domain NAGVMQNPRHLVRRRGQEARLRCSPMKGHSHVYWYRQLPEEGLKFMVYLQKENIIDESGMPKERFSAEFPKEGPSILRIQQVVRGDSAAYFCASSPLSSGANVLTFGAGSRLTVL.